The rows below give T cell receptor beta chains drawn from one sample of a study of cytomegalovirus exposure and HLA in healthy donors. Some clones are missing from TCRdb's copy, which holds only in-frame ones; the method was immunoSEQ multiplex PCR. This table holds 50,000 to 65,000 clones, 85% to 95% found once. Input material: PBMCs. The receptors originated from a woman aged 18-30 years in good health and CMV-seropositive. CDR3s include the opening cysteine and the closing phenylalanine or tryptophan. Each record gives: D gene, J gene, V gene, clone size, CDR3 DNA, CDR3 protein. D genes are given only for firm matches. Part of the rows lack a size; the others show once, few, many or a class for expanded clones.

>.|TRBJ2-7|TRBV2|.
TGTGCCAGCAGTGATAGGAGGCGATCCTACGAGCAGTACTTC
CASSDRRRSYEQYF
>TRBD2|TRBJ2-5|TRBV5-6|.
TGTGCCAGCAGCCGCTCCCTGGGAGCGGGAGGTGAGACCCAGTACTTC
CASSRSLGAGGETQYF
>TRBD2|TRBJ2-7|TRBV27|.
TGTGCCAGCAGTTTAGATGGGACTACTCCCTACGAGCAGTACTTC
CASSLDGTTPYEQYF
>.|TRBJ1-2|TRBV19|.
TGTGCCAGTATTGGACAGACCCGAGCTAACTATGGCTACACCTTC
CASIGQTRANYGYTF
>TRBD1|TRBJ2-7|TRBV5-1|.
TGCGCCAGCAGCGGGAGAGGGGGACAGGGGGCGGCCGAGCAGTACTTC
CASSGRGGQGAAEQYF
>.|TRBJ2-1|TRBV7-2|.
TGTGCCAGCAGCTTTAGGGGTAGCAATGAGCAGTTCTTC
CASSFRGSNEQFF
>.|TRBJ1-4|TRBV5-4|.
TGTGCCAGCAGCTTCCGGGGCCCCGGGGGTGAAAAACTGTTTTTT
CASSFRGPGGEKLFF
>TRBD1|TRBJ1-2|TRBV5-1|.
TGCGCCAGCAGCTTGTCCGGACAGGGTAGTTATGGCTACACCTTC
CASSLSGQGSYGYTF
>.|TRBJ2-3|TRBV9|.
TGTGCCAGCAGCATCCGAGGGTCCCTGATGGATACGCAGTATTTT
CASSIRGSLMDTQYF
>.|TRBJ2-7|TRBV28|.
TGTGCCAGCAGTTTTGGGGTAGGAAAGGACAGAACCTACGAGCAGTACTTC
CASSFGVGKDRTYEQYF
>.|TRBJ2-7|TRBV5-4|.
TGTGCCAGCAGCTGGACCGGCGGGTACGAGCAGTACTTC
CASSWTGGYEQYF
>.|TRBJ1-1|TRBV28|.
TGTGCCAGCATCACAGGGCCCATGAACACTGAAGCTTTCTTT
CASITGPMNTEAFF
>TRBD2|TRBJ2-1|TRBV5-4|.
TGTGCCAGCAGCTCGCTTGGCGGAGCGGGAAGGAATGAGCAGTTCTTC
CASSSLGGAGRNEQFF
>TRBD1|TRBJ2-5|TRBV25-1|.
TGTGCCAGCAGTGAACGGACAGGGAGGCAAGAGACCCAGTACTTC
CASSERTGRQETQYF
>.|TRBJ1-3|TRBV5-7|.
TGTGCCAGCAGACCCAGGGTTGCTGGAAACACCATATATTTT
CASRPRVAGNTIYF
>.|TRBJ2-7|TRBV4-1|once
TGCGCCAGCAGCCATGTACTAAGAAGGGGTCCTGGCTCTGACGAGCAGTACTTC
CASSHVLRRGPGSDEQYF
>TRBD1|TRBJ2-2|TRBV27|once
TGTGCCAGCAGCACAGACAGGGGGCTTTTTGGTGGGGAGCTGTTTTTT
CASSTDRGLFGGELFF
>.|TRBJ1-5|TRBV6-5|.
TGTGCCAGCAGGCCAACAGGGAGCAATCAGCCCCAGCATTTT
CASRPTGSNQPQHF
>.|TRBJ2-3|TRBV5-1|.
TGCGCCAGCAGCTTGTGGGGGGGCCAAACAGATACGCAGTATTTT
CASSLWGGQTDTQYF
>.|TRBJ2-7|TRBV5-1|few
TGCGCCAGCAGCTTAGGGACATTAGATTCCTACGAGCAGTACTTC
CASSLGTLDSYEQYF
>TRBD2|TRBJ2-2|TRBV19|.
TGTGCCAGTAAAGCGGGGTTCAACACCGGGGAGCTGTTTTTT
CASKAGFNTGELFF
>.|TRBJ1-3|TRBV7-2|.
TGTGCCAGCAGCCGATACCCCCCGGGAGGAACTGGAAACACCATATATTTT
CASSRYPPGGTGNTIYF
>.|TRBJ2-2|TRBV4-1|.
TGCGCCAGCAGCCCCTCGGACACGAACACCGGGGAGCTGTTTTTT
CASSPSDTNTGELFF
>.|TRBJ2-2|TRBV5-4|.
TGTGCCAGCAGCCCCTTGAGCGGGGAGCTGTTTTTT
CASSPLSGELFF
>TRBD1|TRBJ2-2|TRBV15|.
TGTGCCACCAGCTTGGGGACAGGCATAACTACCGGGGAGCTGTTTTTT
CATSLGTGITTGELFF
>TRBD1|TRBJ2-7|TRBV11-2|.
TGTGCCAGCAGCTTAGTTATGGACCTAACAGGGGGATACGAGCAGTACTTC
CASSLVMDLTGGYEQYF
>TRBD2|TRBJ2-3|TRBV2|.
TGTGCCAGCAGTGTCCCGAGGAGCGGGGGGGCTGCAGATACGCAGTATTTT
CASSVPRSGGAADTQYF
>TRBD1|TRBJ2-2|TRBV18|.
TGTGCCAGCTCAGCAAGAACAGGGGCGCGAGGAGGCACCGGGGAGCTGTTTTTT
CASSARTGARGGTGELFF
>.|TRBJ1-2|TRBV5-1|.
TGCGCCAGCACTCGGGACTTTCGAGGCTACACCTTC
CASTRDFRGYTF
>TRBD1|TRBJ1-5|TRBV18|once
TGTGCCAGCTCACGTGGACAGGGAATGGCTCAGCCCCAGCATTTT
CASSRGQGMAQPQHF
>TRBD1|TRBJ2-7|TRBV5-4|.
TGTGCCAGCAGCTACGACAGGGCGGTCGAGCAGTACTTC
CASSYDRAVEQYF
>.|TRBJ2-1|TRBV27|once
TGTGCCAGCAGACTAAGGAGCTCCTACAATGAGCAGTTCTTC
CASRLRSSYNEQFF
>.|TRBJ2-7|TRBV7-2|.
TGTGCCAGCAGCTTATCGGCCGGGGTGACCTACGAGCAGTACTTC
CASSLSAGVTYEQYF
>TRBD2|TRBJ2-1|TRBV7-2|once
TGTGCCAGCAGCTTAGTCGGTCTAGCGGGAAACAATGAGCAGTTCTTC
CASSLVGLAGNNEQFF
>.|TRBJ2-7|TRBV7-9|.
TGTGCCAGCAGCTTAGAAGGAGGGAAATGGCGTTACGAGCAGTACTTC
CASSLEGGKWRYEQYF
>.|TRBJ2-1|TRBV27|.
TGTGCCAGCAGGACATTAGATGAGCAGTTCTTC
CASRTLDEQFF
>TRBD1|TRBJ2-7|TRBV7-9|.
TGTGCCAGCAGCTTATTCGGACAGGGTGACGAGCAGTACTTC
CASSLFGQGDEQYF
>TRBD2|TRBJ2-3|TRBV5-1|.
TGCGCCAGCAGCAAGAGCGGGGCTGGCACAGATACGCAGTATTTT
CASSKSGAGTDTQYF
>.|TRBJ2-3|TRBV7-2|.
TGTGCCAGCAGCGTGACAGCTCATAGCACAGATACGCAGTATTTT
CASSVTAHSTDTQYF
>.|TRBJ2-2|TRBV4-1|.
TGCGCCAGCAGCCCTCCAACAAGCGGGGAGCTGTTTTTT
CASSPPTSGELFF
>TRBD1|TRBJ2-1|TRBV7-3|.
TGTGCCAGCAGCCGGACAGGGGTGGGCAATGAGCAGTTCTTC
CASSRTGVGNEQFF
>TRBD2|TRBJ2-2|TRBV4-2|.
TGTGCCAGCAGCCTACGGACTAGCGGTAACACCGGGGAGCTGTTTTTT
CASSLRTSGNTGELFF